This T cell receptor (beta chain) was observed in a study of blood T cell repertoires in COVID-19. Study information: Samples taken during acute and convalescent COVID-19 were collected in the United States, Italy and Spain.

Trimming stripped 4 bases from V and 1 base from J, with 4 bases between. Germline V CDR1 and CDR2: MNHNY, SVGAGI (reference sequence). This CDR3 comprises 12 residues. Authors' analysis steps: Estimation of nucleated cell counts relied on the amplification of reference gene primers. Measured with immunoSEQ multiplex PCR; TCRdb has only the in-frame clones, and not every one. V and J calls and clone size are those listed in that table; D and trimming were worked out from the DNA. This sample has approximately 250,000 clones, with around 80% found just once. The rearrangement uses TRBV6-6 and TRBJ1-1; D unclear. Input material: peripheral blood. The clonotype comes from a human donor in a cohort sampled during active COVID-19. The CDR3 DNA follows: TGTGCCAGCAGTTTACAGAACACTGAAGCTTTCTTT. Its translation: CASSLQNTEAFF.